The next 30 T cell receptor beta chains were all read from a single sample in a study of CD8+CD57+ T cells in acquired aplastic anemia. Researchers used genomic DNA as the template to profile TCR beta VDJ and CDR3. MiXCR, applied by TCRdb to the reads, yields one record per CDR3 protein. The data contain fewer than 200,000 distinct CDR3 sequences, approximately 52% of them singletons. Selection for sequencing was limited to patients who had shown CD8+CD57+ cell expansion by flow cytometry. Specimen: sorted CD4+, CD8+, or CD8+CD57+ T cells (not recorded which) from PBMCs. The receptors stem from a human donor with aplastic anemia.

This chain connects TRBV2 to TRBJ2-7, with TRBD2 matching over 14 bases. With 4 bases clipped from V and 6 bases from J, the junction kept 5 bases outside the gene matches. The germline gives CDR1 SNHLY, CDR2 FYNNEI. CDR3 length equals 15 residues. This CDR3 reads CASSGSGLAGAEQYF. The DNA of the CDR3 is TGTGCCAGCAGTGGGTCGGGACTAGCGGGAGCCGAGCAGTACTTC.

The chain uses TRBV10-3 and TRBJ2-1; D possibly corresponds to TRBD1 (5 bases). CDR3 size: 15 residues. Trimming removed 6 bases from V and 8 bases from J, with 20 bases in between. Germline loops: CDR1 ENHRY, CDR2 SYGVKD. CDR3 residues: CAIRQTERRSHEQFF. Here the CDR3 DNA reads TGTGCCATCAGGCAGACAGAGCGTCGATCGCATGAGCAGTTCTTC.

The chain uses TRBV2 and TRBJ2-5; a weak D match, TRBD1 (6 bases). The CDR3 sequence is 13 residues long. Germline V gene sequence: CDR1 SNHLY, CDR2 FYNNEI. V lost 8 bases to trimming and J lost 1 base, with 11 bases between them. The CDR3 DNA follows: TGTGCCAGCCCAGGGGCCCTCCAAGAGACCCAGTACTTC. Its protein product is CASPGALQETQYF.

This rearrangement joins TRBV29-1 to TRBJ2-1; TRBD2 agrees at 11 bases. Germline trimming cut 4 bases from V and 6 bases from J; bases unmatched to any gene: 8. The CDR3 loop spans 15 amino acids. Germline V gene lookup returns CDR1 SQVTM and CDR2 ANQGSEA. The CDR3 reads CSVVGTSGGLNEQFF. For the CDR3, the DNA is TGCAGCGTTGTTGGAACTAGCGGGGGCCTCAATGAGCAGTTCTTC.

This chain connects TRBV25-1 to TRBJ2-7; TRBD1 matches 7 bases. The CDR3 contains 13 residues. Trimming at V came to 3 bases and at J to 5 bases, leaving 4 bases not matched to a gene. CDR1 and CDR2 from the germline V gene are MGHDK and SYGVNS. The CDR3 nucleotides are TGTGCCAGCAGTGACAGACAGGGCCACGAGCAGTACTTC. Protein sequence: CASSDRQGHEQYF.

This chain uses TRBV18 with TRBJ1-3, with 7 bases fitting TRBD1. In germline, CDR1 is KGHSH, CDR2 LQKENI. CDR3 length: 16 amino acids. Trimming cost V 5 bases and J 0 bases; bases outside gene matches: 7. This chain's CDR3 is CASSSRGQDSGNTIYF. CDR3 DNA: TGTGCCAGCTCATCCCGCGGACAGGACTCTGGAAACACCATATATTTT.

This clonotype was observed many times. The chain is built from TRBV11-3 and TRBJ2-1, with D possibly TRBD1 on 6 matching bases. The germline CDR1 and CDR2 sequences are SGHNT and YENEEA. This CDR3 spans 14 amino acids. Trimming removed 1 base from V and 8 bases from J, with 12 bases in between. The CDR3 region has the DNA TGTGCCAGCAGCTTAGGGGACACAGGGCATGAGCAGTTCTTC. Residues: CASSLGDTGHEQFF. Filled out from reference TRBV11-3 and TRBJ2-1, the complete variable domain reads EAGVVQSPRYKIIEKKQPVAFWCNPISGHNTLYWYLQNLGQGPELLIRYENEEAVDDSQLPKDRFSAERLKGVDSTLKIQPAELGDSAVYLCASSLGDTGHEQFFGPGTRLTVL.

This clonotype showed up many times. This rearrangement joins TRBV15 to TRBJ2-1; D is undetermined. V lost 2 bases and J lost 4, with 12 bases in between. This CDR3 contains 15 residues. CDR1 LNHNV and CDR2 YYDKDF come from the germline V gene (reference sequence). The CDR3 spells CATSRPDNFYNEQFF. CDR3 nucleotides: TGTGCCACCAGCAGACCCGACAATTTTTACAATGAGCAGTTCTTC.

The CDR3 coding sequence is TGTGCCAGCAGCGTAGACCTAGCGGGGCACTACAATGAGCAGTTCTTC. Translated, it gives CASSVDLAGHYNEQFF. The rearrangement links TRBV9 to TRBJ2-1, with 9 bases fitting TRBD2. V was clipped by 0 bases and J by 3 bases; unmatched bases: 4. The germline V gene encodes CDR1 SGDLS and CDR2 YYNGEE. CDR3 length: 16 residues.

The chain employs TRBV6-7 and TRBJ2-6, with 10 positions matching TRBD1. TRBV6-7 is identified as an open reading frame with a role that is uncertain. CDR3 length equals 19 residues. J was trimmed by 3 bases and V by 7 bases; bases with no gene match: 15. DNA for the CDR3: TGTGCCAGCACCCTACAAGGGGGACAGGGGTGGGGTGGGGCCAACGTCCTGACTTTC. Amino acids: CASTLQGGQGWGGANVLTF.

This clonotype has a count of ten or more. The chain has TRBV10-1 and TRBJ1-2, with a possible D match to TRBD1 (5 bases). Between the trimmed V and J ends, which lost 2 bases and 4 bases, there was a span of 14 bases. The CDR3 sequence is 15 residues long. CDR1 and CDR2 from the germline V gene are WNHNN and SYGVQD (reference sequence). CDR3 residues: CASSERDSQLYGYTF. CDR3 in DNA: TGCGCCAGCAGTGAGCGAGACAGCCAACTCTATGGCTACACCTTC.

The chain recombines TRBV10-3 with TRBJ2-7, with 10 bases fitting TRBD1. Trimming at V came to 6 bases and at J to 5 bases, leaving 10 bases not matched to a gene. Germline V lookup: CDR1 ENHRY, CDR2 SYGVKD. The CDR3 contains 15 residues. The CDR3 nucleotides are TGTGCCATCAGGCGCCCGGGACAGGGGACCCACGAGCAGTACTTC. Encoded protein: CAIRRPGQGTHEQYF.

V is TRBV7-8 and J is TRBJ2-1, with TRBD1 matching 9 bases. V was pared by 2 bases and J by 7 bases, with 6 bases of the junction left unmatched. This CDR3 is 15 amino acids long. The germline V gene has CDR1 SGHVS and CDR2 FQNEAQ. The CDR3 DNA reads TGTGCCAGCAGCTTATTACAGGGGGCAAATAATGAGCAGTTCTTC. Protein sequence: CASSLLQGANNEQFF.

The chain employs TRBV25-1 and TRBJ1-6, with 9 bases aligning to TRBD1. V lost 5 bases, J lost 8 bases, and 4 bases stayed unmatched. Germline V gives CDR1 MGHDK, CDR2 SYGVNS. CDR3 length: 14 amino acids. The CDR3 coding sequence is TGTGCCAGCAGTCCGACAGGGGGTCATTCACCCCTCCACTTT. As protein: CASSPTGGHSPLHF.

This clonotype was detected many times. This chain joins TRBV7-7 and TRBJ2-5; D possibly matches TRBD1 or TRBD2 (5 bases each). V was cut by 4 bases and J by 5 bases, with 17 bases left in between. Germline CDR1 is SSHAT and CDR2 is FNYEAQ (reference sequence). This CDR3 is 15 amino acids long. The CDR3 protein is CASSSQPSRDETQYF. The CDR3 DNA is TGTGCCAGCAGCTCCCAACCGAGCAGGGACGAGACCCAGTACTTC.

The gene calls are TRBV7-7 and TRBJ2-5; TRBD2 aligns across 12 bases. This CDR3 has 16 residues. Germline CDR1 SSHAT, CDR2 FNYEAQ (reference sequence). V shed 1 base and J 5 bases; nucleotides not matched to a gene: 5. The CDR3 DNA reads TGTGCCAGCAGCTTAGGGACTAGCGGGAAGATGGAGACCCAGTACTTC. Its protein is CASSLGTSGKMETQYF.

The table lists this clonotype with many counts. The chain recombines TRBV6-5 with TRBJ1-5; no firm D call. Trimming took off 5 bases at V and 6 bases at J, with 14 bases between the two ends. CDR3 length: 14 amino acids. Looked up from germline, CDR1 is MNHEY and CDR2 is SVGAGI. CDR3 residues: CASSHGLVGQPQHF. The CDR3 nucleotides are TGTGCCAGCAGTCACGGGTTAGTTGGTCAGCCCCAGCATTTT.

At least ten counts were recorded for this clonotype. This chain connects TRBV5-1 to TRBJ1-5; 8 bases agree with TRBD1. J gave up 7 bases and V 5 bases, and 5 bases lay outside the gene matches. The CDR3 spans 13 residues. Germline CDR1 SGHRS, CDR2 YFSETQ. The CDR3 region is CASRTGADQPQHF. The CDR3, as DNA: TGCGCCAGCAGGACAGGGGCAGACCAGCCCCAGCATTTT. The whole variable domain, filled in from reference TRBV5-1 and TRBJ1-5, reads KAGVTQTPRYLIKTRGQQVTLSCSPISGHRSVSWYQQTPGQGLQFLFEYFSETQRNKGNFPGRFSGRQFSNSRSEMNVSTLELGDSALYLCASRTGADQPQHFGDGTRLSIL.

In the case of this clonotype: The CDR3 carries no conserved terminal phenylalanine or tryptophan, so it likely arises from a read error. The chain recombines TRBV10-1 with TRBJ2-7; no clear D gene. The V gene lost 4 bases and the J gene lost 0 bases, with 13 bases spanning the gap. The CDR3 spans 15 residues. From germline, CDR1 is WNHNN and CDR2 SYGVQD (reference sequence). CDR3 nucleotides: TGCGCCAGCAGTGTAGGGTCCGGAAACTCCTACGAGCAGTACCTC. Its protein is CASSVGSGNSYEQYL.

The J gene is TRBJ2-2, the V gene TRBV5-5, with a tentative D call TRBD2 (6 bases). The CDR3 spans 15 residues. Trimming took 1 base from V and 4 from J, leaving 11 bases between them. CDR1 and CDR2 from the germline V gene are SGHKS and YYEKEE (reference sequence). This CDR3 is CASSLRPGATGELFF. The CDR3 nucleotides read TGTGCCAGCAGCTTGCGTCCGGGAGCCACCGGGGAGCTGTTTTTT.

The chain uses TRBV7-6 and TRBJ2-7; D might be TRBD1 or TRBD2, each matching 5 bases. V was clipped by 4 bases and J by 0 bases, with 10 bases between them. CDR1 is SGHVS and CDR2 is FNYEAQ in the germline V gene. This CDR3 comprises 14 residues. The CDR3 nucleotides read TGTGCCAGCAGCTCGGGACCTAGCTCCTACGAGCAGTACTTC. Translated, it gives CASSSGPSSYEQYF.

There are many counts of this clonotype. V is TRBV20-1 and J is TRBJ1-2; TRBD1 aligns across 7 bases. The junction had 10 bases not matched to a gene; V was cut back by 5 bases and J by 4 bases. The length of the CDR3 is 14 residues. Germline lookup yields CDR1 DFQATT and CDR2 SNEGSKA (reference sequence). Here the CDR3 reads CSALSRGNSYGYTF. CDR3 coding DNA: TGCAGTGCTCTGTCCAGGGGGAATTCCTATGGCTACACCTTC.

A remark on this clonotype: A read error may account for a junction end that differs from germline. The V gene is TRBV7-2, the J gene TRBJ2-5; D is unclear. The CDR3 is 11 residues long. Germline V gives CDR1 SGHTA, CDR2 FQGNSA. In DNA, the CDR3 is TGTGCCAGCAGCGTACGAGAGACCCGGTACTTC. This codes for CASSVRETRYF.

This clonotype was detected a few times. This chain links TRBV7-9 with TRBJ1-1; D is undetermined. CDR3 length: 13 amino acids. Trimming removed 5 bases from V and 1 base from J, with 8 bases in between. CDR1 is SEHNR, CDR2 FQNEAQ, per germline (reference sequence). CDR3 coding DNA: TGTGCCAGCAGCATATCAGAGAACACTGAAGCTTTCTTT. It is translated as CASSISENTEAFF.

CDR3 amino acids: CASSLRGGLKTQYF. CDR3 DNA: TGTGCCAGCAGTTTGAGAGGGGGCCTCAAGACCCAGTACTTC. The chain is built from TRBV27 and TRBJ2-5; 7 nucleotides match TRBD1. This CDR3 has 14 residues. Germline V CDR1 and CDR2: MNHEY, SMNVEV (reference sequence). J lost 6 bases, V lost 3 bases, and 7 bases had no gene match.

There are many counts of this clonotype. A much larger clone sits a single nucleotide away, making a read error possible. The V call is TRBV10-3, the J call TRBJ1-4; possible D gene TRBD1, 6 bases. CDR3 length equals 12 residues. Germline V lookup: CDR1 ENHRY, CDR2 SYGVKD. CDR3 bases: TGTGCCAGCAGGGGTGTGGCTGAAAAACTGCTTTTT. Translated: CASRGVAEKLLF.

This clonotype was counted between two and nine times. The chain recombines TRBV28 with TRBJ2-3, with D possibly TRBD1 on 6 matching bases. V was clipped by 5 bases and J by 1 base, with 19 bases between them. The CDR3 covers 17 residues. Germline assignment: CDR1 MDHEN and CDR2 SYDVKM. The CDR3: CASSPAGQLSGTDTQYF. Here the CDR3 DNA reads TGTGCCAGCAGTCCCGCAGGACAGTTATCGGGCACAGATACGCAGTATTTT.

The chain couples TRBV2 to TRBJ1-6, with D perhaps TRBD1 (6 bases). The CDR3 loop spans 12 amino acids. Germline V lookup: CDR1 SNHLY, CDR2 FYNNEI. V lost 2 bases to trimming and J lost 14 bases, with 10 bases between them. CDR3 residues: CASSERSGALHF. Written as DNA, the CDR3 is TGTGCCAGCAGTGAAAGGTCAGGGGCCCTCCACTTT. Using reference TRBV2 and TRBJ1-6 for the parts outside the CDR3, the full variable domain is EPEVTQTPSHQVTQMGQEVILRCVPISNHLYFYWYRQILGQKVEFLVSFYNNEISEKSEIFDDQFSVERPDGSNFTLKIRSTKLEDSAMYFCASSERSGALHFGNGTRLTVT.

Regarding this clonotype: This may be a read error, as it is one base from a much larger clone. This rearrangement joins TRBV11-2 to TRBJ2-1; 7 bases match TRBD1. Germline loops: CDR1 SGHAT, CDR2 FQNNGV. CDR3 length: 14 amino acids. CDR3 sequence: CASSWTGLFNEQLF. The CDR3 coding sequence is TGTGCCAGCAGCTGGACAGGTTTGTTCAATGAGCAGCTCTTC.

This clonotype has a count of ten or more. The V and J genes are TRBV7-3 and TRBJ2-3; D is perhaps TRBD2 (5 bases). CDR1 and CDR2 (germline): SGHTA, FQGTGA. The CDR3 runs to 14 residues. Trimming removed 3 bases at V and 0 bases at J, with 7 bases between. The CDR3 nucleotides read TGTGCCAGCAGCTTTGGACTGAGCACAGATACGCAGTATTTT. It is translated as CASSFGLSTDTQYF.